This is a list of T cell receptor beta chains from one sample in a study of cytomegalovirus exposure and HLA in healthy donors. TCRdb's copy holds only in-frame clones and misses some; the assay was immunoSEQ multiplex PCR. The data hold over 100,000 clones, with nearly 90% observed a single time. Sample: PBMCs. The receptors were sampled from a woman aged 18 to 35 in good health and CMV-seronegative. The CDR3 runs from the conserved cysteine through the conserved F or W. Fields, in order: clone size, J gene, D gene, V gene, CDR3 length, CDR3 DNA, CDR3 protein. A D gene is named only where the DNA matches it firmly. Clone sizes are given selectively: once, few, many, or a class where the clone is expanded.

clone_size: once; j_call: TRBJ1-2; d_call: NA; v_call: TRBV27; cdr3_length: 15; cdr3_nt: TGTGCCAGCAGTTTATCAGCAGGGGCTAACTATGGCTACACCTTC; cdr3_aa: CASSLSAGANYGYTF
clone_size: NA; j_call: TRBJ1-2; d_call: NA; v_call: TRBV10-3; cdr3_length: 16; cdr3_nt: TGTGCCATCAGTGAGCCTAAGACAGGAGATGGCTATGGCTACACCTTC; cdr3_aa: CAISEPKTGDGYGYTF
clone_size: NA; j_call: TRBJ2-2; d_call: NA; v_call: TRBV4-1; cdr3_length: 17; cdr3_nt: TGCGCCAGCAGCCAAAAGGGGTCGGGCGCAAGCACCGGGGAGCTGTTTTTT; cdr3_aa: CASSQKGSGASTGELFF
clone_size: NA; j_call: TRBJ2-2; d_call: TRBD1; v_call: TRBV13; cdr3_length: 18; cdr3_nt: TGTGCCAGCAGCCACGGGACAGGGCCTTCGGTTGGGACCGGGGAGCTGTTTTTT; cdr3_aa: CASSHGTGPSVGTGELFF
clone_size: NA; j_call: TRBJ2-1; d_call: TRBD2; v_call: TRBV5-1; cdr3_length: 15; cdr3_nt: TGCGCCAGCAGCCGGGGCGGGGGGGCCGGCAATGAGCAGTTCTTC; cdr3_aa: CASSRGGGAGNEQFF
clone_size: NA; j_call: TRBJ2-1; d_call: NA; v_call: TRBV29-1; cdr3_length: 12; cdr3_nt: TGCAGCGTAGGGAACAGGGTCAATGAGCAGTTCTTC; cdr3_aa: CSVGNRVNEQFF
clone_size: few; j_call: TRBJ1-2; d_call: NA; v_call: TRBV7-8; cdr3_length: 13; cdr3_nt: TGTGCCAGCAGCTTAGGGCCCAAGTATGGCTACACCTTC; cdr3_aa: CASSLGPKYGYTF
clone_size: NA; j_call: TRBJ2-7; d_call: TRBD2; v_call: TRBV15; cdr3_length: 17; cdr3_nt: TGTGCCACCAGCAGAGATAGGCTAGCGGGGGCCAGATACGAGCAGTACTTC; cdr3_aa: CATSRDRLAGARYEQYF
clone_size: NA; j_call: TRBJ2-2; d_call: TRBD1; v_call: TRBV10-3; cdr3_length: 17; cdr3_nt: TGTGCCATCAGTCCATCAACTGGGACAGGGAACACCGGGGAGCTGTTTTTT; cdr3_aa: CAISPSTGTGNTGELFF
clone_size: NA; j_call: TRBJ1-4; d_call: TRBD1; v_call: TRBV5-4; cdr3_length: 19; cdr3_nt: TGTGCCAGCAGCTCTGACTTCGGGACAGGTTGGGCGGCTAATGAAAAACTGTTTTTT; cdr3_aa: CASSSDFGTGWAANEKLFF
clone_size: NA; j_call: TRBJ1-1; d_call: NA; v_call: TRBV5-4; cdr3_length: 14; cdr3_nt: TGTGCCAGCAGCTTGGACAGCTTGAACACTGAAGCTTTCTTT; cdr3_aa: CASSLDSLNTEAFF
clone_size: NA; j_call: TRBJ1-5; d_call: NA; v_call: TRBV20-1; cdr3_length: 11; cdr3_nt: TGCAGTGCTAGAGATCGCGCCCTCCAGCATTTT; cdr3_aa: CSARDRALQHF
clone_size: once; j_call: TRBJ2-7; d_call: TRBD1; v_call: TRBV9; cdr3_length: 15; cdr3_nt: TGTGCCAGCAGCGTTTCGGGACAGGGTTTGGACGAGCAGTACTTC; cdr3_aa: CASSVSGQGLDEQYF
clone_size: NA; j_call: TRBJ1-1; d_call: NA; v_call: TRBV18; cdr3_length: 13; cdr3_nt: TGTGCCAGCTCACCAGGAGGGAACACTGAAGCTTTCTTT; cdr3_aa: CASSPGGNTEAFF
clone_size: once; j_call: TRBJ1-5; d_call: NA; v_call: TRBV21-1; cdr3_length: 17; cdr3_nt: TGTGCCAGCAGCAAAGTAAATTCGGGATGCGGCAATCAGCCCCAGCATTTT; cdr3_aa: CASSKVNSGCGNQPQHF
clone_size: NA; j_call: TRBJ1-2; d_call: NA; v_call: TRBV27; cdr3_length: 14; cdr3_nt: TGTGCCAGCAGTTTGTGGGGCTCTAACTATGGCTACACCTTC; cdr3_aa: CASSLWGSNYGYTF
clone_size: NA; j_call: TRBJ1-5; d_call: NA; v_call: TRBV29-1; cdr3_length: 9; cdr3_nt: TGCAGCGAGGGGCAGCCCCAGCATTTT; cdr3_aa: CSEGQPQHF